This T cell receptor beta chain comes out of a study of blood T cell repertoires in COVID-19 (dated by TCRdb to 2018 to 2020). Regarding the research as a whole: Collaborator samples came from the United States, Italy and Spain and covered acute and convalescent phases of COVID-19. The material from the prospective study consisted of cDNA or gDNA derived from T cells, B-cell-depleted T cells, or PBMCs. The dataset comprised deeply sampled blood TCRbeta repertoires from subjects exposed to, actively infected with, or recovered from COVID-19. The repertoires were made available in a free public database intended to serve as a resource for research on the immune response to SARS-CoV-2. Samples came from the ongoing ImmuneRACE study (first 160 participants) plus 1,254 subjects from 6 global collaborators. Sample metadata almost always included a de-identified subject ID, COVID-19 status, age in years and sex. Where available, HLA class I and class II types were taken from metadata supplied by the sample provider and were not determined by assay-based typing.

TCRbeta CDR3 regions were amplified from genomic DNA using the immunoSEQ Assay, a bias-controlled multiplex PCR. The authors' pipeline ran thus. Nucleated cell counts per sample were estimated from amplification of reference gene primers within the assay. To quantify the absolute abundance of each unique TCRbeta CDR3 rearrangement, sequence reads were collapsed and filtered. For each sample, productive Simpson clonality was calculated as the square root of Simpson's diversity index over productive rearrangements. TCRdb retrieved this table from immuneACCESS and kept in-frame rearrangements only. Not all clones are present; in checked studies, unresolved V genes account for under half, and no reason is known for the remainder. The D gene and trimming were derived from the DNA, and the V and J assignments and clone size from that table. In all, the sample holds some 180,000 clones, and around 89% of those were seen once. Together, the top ten hold roughly 1.9% of the sample.

Findings and caveats that apply to the study as a whole: How much clinical and demographic metadata was included differed by source and by participant, and the metadata was provided uncurated.

On this clone: The target of this receptor is not known. No much larger clonotype is one base removed from it; base qualities were not supplied.

The CDR3 sequence holds 16 residues, the cysteine and phenylalanine included. The read is trimmed to its CDR3 DNA, 48 bases read in frame from base 1. The junction carries 11 bases between V and J, which are trimmed by 1 base and 2 bases respectively. Per the germline V gene, MGHDK is the CDR1 and SYGVNS is the CDR2. Samples from volunteer blood donors who had recovered from COVID-19 were contributed by a second Seattle source. Whole blood was collected in K2EDTA tubes by collaborating institutions according to the institutions' own protocols. Collaborator samples were shipped for TCRbeta analysis as frozen whole blood, isolated PBMCs, or DNA extracted from either sample type.

Sequencing was performed on peripheral blood. The chain is encoded by TRBV25-1 joined to TRBJ2-2, with the D gene not clear enough to name. This receptor was obtained from a man aged 50 to 59 who had recovered from COVID-19. The DNA reads as follows: TGTGCCAGCAGTGAATCTACAGCCCCTAACACCGGGGAGCTGTTTTTT. It translates to CASSESTAPNTGELFF.